Listed below are T cell receptor beta chains from one sample, sequenced in a study of cytomegalovirus exposure and HLA in healthy donors. Sequencing used immunoSEQ multiplex PCR; TCRdb keeps in-frame clones, though not all of them. The sample lists approximately 160,000 clones; roughly nine tenths were seen once. Material for sequencing was PBMCs. The source of these receptors is a woman aged 25 to 45 in good health and CMV-seronegative. Both conserved end residues are part of each CDR3. The order of the fields is clone size, D gene, CDR3 length, J gene, V gene, CDR3 DNA, CDR3 protein. A D gene is named only where the DNA matches it firmly. Clone size, where shown, is once, few, many, or a class for clones that have expanded.

- TRBD1 14 TRBJ2-5 TRBV7-2 TGTGCCAGCAGCAACCGACAGGGTCTTGAGACCCAGTACTTC CASSNRQGLETQYF
- - 15 TRBJ1-5 TRBV5-6 TGTGCCAGCAGCTTGGCCAGTTATAGCAATCAGCCCCAGCATTTT CASSLASYSNQPQHF
- TRBD1 16 TRBJ1-2 TRBV4-2 TGTGCCAGCAGCCAAGCCCAGGGACAGGGGACCTATGGCTACACCTTC CASSQAQGQGTYGYTF
few - 15 TRBJ2-6 TRBV10-3 TGTGCCATCAGTGACGCAGGGACTGGGGCCAACGTCCTGACTTTC CAISDAGTGANVLTF
- - 16 TRBJ1-5 TRBV2 TGTGCCAGCAGTGAATATCGAGGGGCGAGCAATCAGCCCCAGCATTTT CASSEYRGASNQPQHF
once - 11 TRBJ2-3 TRBV20-1 TGCAGTGCTAGAAACACAGATACGCAGTATTTT CSARNTDTQYF
once - 15 TRBJ2-5 TRBV25-1 TGTGCCAGCAGTGAATCGGGCAGGTTAGGAGAGACCCAGTACTTC CASSESGRLGETQYF
- - 15 TRBJ1-4 TRBV2 TGTGCCAGCAGTTTTCAGGCGAAAAAGGGGGAAAAACTGTTTTTT CASSFQAKKGEKLFF
- - 14 TRBJ1-6 TRBV6-5 TGTGCCAGCCGCGGGAGCTCCTATAATTCACCCCTCCACTTT CASRGSSYNSPLHF
- TRBD1 15 TRBJ1-1 TRBV9 TGTGCCAGCAGCGAGTCGACAGGGGTGAACACTGAAGCTTTCTTT CASSESTGVNTEAFF
- TRBD2 14 TRBJ2-1 TRBV28 TGTGCCAGCATCCCCAGCGGGAGGCTCAATGAGCAGTTCTTC CASIPSGRLNEQFF
- - 15 TRBJ2-5 TRBV6-1 TGTGCCAGCACCCCTCAAGGGGGGGCGCAAGAGACCCAGTACTTC CASTPQGGAQETQYF
- TRBD2 17 TRBJ2-3 TRBV11-2 TGTGCCAGCAGCTTAGTCGGGGCTAGCGGGAGTGGAGATACGCAGTATTTT CASSLVGASGSGDTQYF
- - 13 TRBJ2-5 TRBV10-3 TGTGCCATCAGTGATCGCAGCCAAGAGACCCAGTACTTC CAISDRSQETQYF
- TRBD1 15 TRBJ2-7 TRBV4-1 TGCGCCAGCAGCAACCCGGGACAGGACCTATCACGGCAGTACTTC CASSNPGQDLSRQYF
few - 12 TRBJ1-5 TRBV28 TGTGCCAGCAGATCAGGGAATCAGCCCCAGCATTTT CASRSGNQPQHF
- TRBD1 16 TRBJ2-3 TRBV2 TGTGCCAGCAGTATACAGGGGAGTCCTAGCACAGATACGCAGTATTTT CASSIQGSPSTDTQYF
- TRBD1 14 TRBJ1-5 TRBV7-9 TGTGCCAGCAGCCCGGGACAGGCCAATCAGCCCCAGCATTTT CASSPGQANQPQHF
- - 15 TRBJ1-1 TRBV15 TGTGCCACCAGCAGAACCCGCCGACAGAACACTGAAGCTTTCTTT CATSRTRRQNTEAFF
- TRBD1 15 TRBJ1-6 TRBV5-8 TGTGCCAGCAGCTTGTTTGCAGGGGGCCATTCACCCCTCCACTTT CASSLFAGGHSPLHF
- TRBD1 14 TRBJ1-5 TRBV18 TGTGCCAGCTCGTTGGACAGGGAAAATCAGCCCCAGCATTTT CASSLDRENQPQHF
- - 15 TRBJ2-7 TRBV5-1 TGCGCCAGCAGCTTGGGGCCGGGAGAGACACGCGAGCAGTACTTC CASSLGPGETREQYF
- - 14 TRBJ2-7 TRBV6-5 TGTGCCAGCTACGCAACGGGGGCCGCTCGAGCGCAGTACTTC CASYATGAARAQYF
- TRBD1 15 TRBJ2-7 TRBV18 TGTGCCAGCTCATCCCAGGGGGCCGCCTCCTACGAGCAGTACTTC CASSSQGAASYEQYF
few TRBD1 15 TRBJ2-1 TRBV11-1 TGTGCCAGCAGCTTAGCCGGGGACAGGGGGGATGAGCAGTTCTTC CASSLAGDRGDEQFF
- - 13 TRBJ2-7 TRBV11-2 TGTGCCAGCAGCCCGCCCCAGAGCTACGAGCAGTACTTC CASSPPQSYEQYF
- - 16 TRBJ2-3 TRBV5-3 TGTGCCAGAAGCTTGGATTTAGCGGCTAGCACAGATACGCAGTATTTT CARSLDLAASTDTQYF
- - 12 TRBJ1-2 TRBV10-3 TGTGCCATCAGTGGGGGGGGCTATGGCTACACCTTC CAISGGGYGYTF
- TRBD1 18 TRBJ2-2 TRBV5-1 TGCGCCAGCAGCCGCCACCCCGACAGGGGGCAGGGTAGCGGGGAGCTGTTTTTT CASSRHPDRGQGSGELFF
few TRBD2 15 TRBJ2-3 TRBV4-3 TGCGCCAGCAGCCAAGCTAGCGGGAGTATCGATACGCAGTATTTT CASSQASGSIDTQYF
- TRBD2 14 TRBJ2-7 TRBV28 TGTGCCAGCACGGGCGGGAGCGTAACCTACGAGCAGTACTTC CASTGGSVTYEQYF
- - 16 TRBJ1-4 TRBV4-1 TGCGCCAGCAGCCAAGTCCAGGCAGGGCCTAATGAAAAACTGTTTTTT CASSQVQAGPNEKLFF
- TRBD1 20 TRBJ2-5 TRBV4-3 TGCGCCAGCAGCCAATTCGGGCCGGGACAGGGGAGAGGGAACCAAGAGACCCAGTACTTC CASSQFGPGQGRGNQETQYF
few - 15 TRBJ1-5 TRBV2 TGTGCCAGCAGTGATGATGGATATAGCAATCAGCCCCAGCATTTT CASSDDGYSNQPQHF
- - 12 TRBJ1-1 TRBV5-4 TGTGCCAGCGGAGCGGGGGACACTGAAGCTTTCTTT CASGAGDTEAFF
once - 15 TRBJ2-2 TRBV6-1 TGTGCCAGCAGTACCCGGGGATCGAACACCGGGGAGCTGTTTTTT CASSTRGSNTGELFF
- - 15 TRBJ2-3 TRBV7-2 TGTGCCAGCAGCTTTTCGGGTTACGAATCAGATACGCAGTATTTT CASSFSGYESDTQYF
once TRBD1 17 TRBJ1-3 TRBV2 TGTGCCAGCAGTAGGACAGGGGGCGCAGGCTCTGGAAACACCATATATTTT CASSRTGGAGSGNTIYF
- - 15 TRBJ1-1 TRBV7-9 TGTGCCAGCAGCCCAGCCGGGACGCCGAGGACTGAAGCTTTCTTT CASSPAGTPRTEAFF